The present TCR beta chain was sequenced within a study of blood T cell repertoires in COVID-19. As for the study in general: Samples came from the United States, Italy and Spain, spanning acute and convalescent COVID-19. T cells, B-cell-depleted T cells, or PBMCs supplied cDNA or gDNA.

J was trimmed by 1 base and V by 7 bases; bases with no gene match: 2. Germline V gives CDR1 SQVTM, CDR2 ANQGSEA. The CDR3 has 12 residues. Per the original data handling: Amplification from reference gene primers served as the basis for estimated nucleated cell counts. Data came from immunoSEQ multiplex PCR; TCRdb stores just in-frame clones and leaves some out. V and J calls and clone size are given by that table; D and trimming were obtained from the DNA. Here the sample spans a few hundred thousand clones, 85% to 90% being singletons. Sequencing used peripheral blood. The chain uses TRBV29-1 and TRBJ1-1, with 8 bases fitting TRBD1. The sequence derives from a woman aged 50 to 65 with COVID-19, enrolled during active disease. In nucleotides, the CDR3 is TGCAGCGCCGGACAGGGGAACACTGAAGCTTTCTTT. This gives the protein CSAGQGNTEAFF. The complete variable domain, with remaining parts taken from reference TRBV29-1 and TRBJ1-1, reads SAVISQKPSRDICQRGTSLTIQCQVDSQVTMMFWYRQQPGQSLTLIATANQGSEATYESGFVIDKFPISRPNLTFSTLTVSNMSPEDSSIYLCSAGQGNTEAFFGQGTRLTVV.